Below, 16 T cell receptor beta chains from the same sample are listed, as sequenced in a study of blood T cell repertoires in COVID-19 (dated by TCRdb to the early 2020s). The library was built by means of the immunoSEQ multiplex PCR assay. This is the immuneACCESS table as TCRdb keeps it, with only in-frame sequences that have V and J called. A part of the clones is gone; compared with another copy, unresolved V genes explain less than half, and the rest is unexplained. This sample lists roughly 100,000 clones; around nine tenths were detected once. 2% to 2.5% of the sample lies in the top ten. Sequencing was carried out using peripheral blood. These receptors were taken from a man aged 45-65 years with active COVID-19.

The chain links TRBV3-1 (or the pseudogene TRBV3-2) to TRBJ2-4, with 9 bases aligning to TRBD2. Germline-derived CDR1 and CDR2 are LGHDT and YNNKEL (reference sequence). This CDR3 contains 15 residues. V dropped 3 bases and J dropped 9; count of bases not matched to a gene: 9. CDR3 residues: CASSHPGLAFGIQYF. The CDR3 bases are TGTGCCAGCAGCCACCCGGGACTAGCTTTTGGCATTCAGTACTTC.

This clone was seen only once. The gene calls are TRBV7-8 and TRBJ2-2, with a possible D match to TRBD2 (6 bases). CDR3 length equals 14 residues. V was clipped by 5 bases and J by 7 bases, with 14 bases between them. CDR1 is SGHVS, CDR2 FQNEAQ, per germline. This chain's CDR3 is CASSPGLPGGELFF. CDR3 coding DNA: TGTGCCAGCAGCCCGGGACTCCCGGGCGGGGAGCTGTTTTTT.

For the CDR3, the DNA is TGCGCCAGCAGCATAGGACAGGGGGTAGAGACCCAGTACTTC. Translating gives CASSIGQGVETQYF. This chain uses TRBV5-1 with TRBJ2-5, with 10 bases that match TRBD1. V shed 4 bases, J shed 4 bases, and the junction held 4 bases outside the gene matches. Germline V gene data show CDR1 as SGHRS and CDR2 as YFSETQ. The CDR3 consists of 14 residues.

The chain combines TRBV6-5 with TRBJ1-1; D possibly corresponds to TRBD1 (6 bases). CDR1 is MNHEY and CDR2 is SVGAGI in the germline V gene. With 6 bases removed from V and 7 bases from J, the gap between germline ends came to 15 bases. The CDR3 extends over 13 amino acids. CDR3 sequence (DNA): TGTGCCAGCAGCCCGACAGGTTACAGTGAAGCTTTCTTT. The encoded protein is CASSPTGYSEAFF.

V and J are TRBV6-6 and TRBJ2-5; 8 bases line up with TRBD2. This CDR3 region has 12 residues. Germline V gives CDR1 MNHNY, CDR2 SVGAGI (reference sequence). V lost 6 bases and J lost 4; bases outside the gene matches: 1. Here the CDR3 DNA reads TGTGCCAGCAGAAGCGGGGGAGAGACCCAGTACTTC. Translating it yields CASRSGGETQYF.

The chain links TRBV20-1 to TRBJ1-5; a possible D gene is TRBD1 (5 bases). The CDR3 spans 16 residues. V gave up 3 bases and J gave up 1 base, with 16 bases separating them. In germline, CDR1 is DFQATT, CDR2 SNEGSKA (reference sequence). The CDR3 is CSASSGGVGSNQPQHF. CDR3 in DNA: TGCAGTGCTAGTTCAGGAGGGGTCGGGAGCAATCAGCCCCAGCATTTT.

This chain uses TRBV3-1 (or the pseudogene TRBV3-2) with TRBJ1-1, with 7 nucleotides matching TRBD1. After removal of 4 bases from V and 10 bases from J, the junction contained 12 bases not matched to a gene. The CDR3 covers 14 residues. Looked up from germline, CDR1 is LGHDT and CDR2 is YNNKEL (reference sequence). CDR3 bases: TGTGCCAGCAGCCCTTATCAAAAACAGGGGCTAGCTTTCTTT. Translated, it gives CASSPYQKQGLAFF.

The V gene is TRBV3-1 (or the pseudogene TRBV3-2), the J gene TRBJ1-1, with no clear D. This CDR3 comprises 14 residues. The V and J ends lost 5 bases and 1 base respectively, with 11 bases between them. Germline CDR1 is LGHDT and CDR2 is YNNKEL (reference sequence). Here the CDR3 reads CASSSTPGNTEAFF. The CDR3, as DNA: TGTGCCAGCAGCTCTACACCAGGGAACACTGAAGCTTTCTTT.

The rearrangement joins TRBV5-1 to TRBJ1-2; TRBD1 matches at 11 bases. The CDR3 is made up of 14 amino acids. Per germline, CDR1 SGHRS and CDR2 YFSETQ. V was clipped by 9 bases and J by 7 bases; unmatched bases: 11. The CDR3 bases are TGCGCCACCTCCATTGATGGGACAGGGGGTGGCTACACCTTC. Translation gives CATSIDGTGGGYTF.

The gene calls are TRBV29-1 and TRBJ2-7; no definite D call. Between the trimmed V and J ends, which lost 5 bases and 7 bases, there was a span of 12 bases. Germline V lookup: CDR1 SQVTM, CDR2 ANQGSEA. This CDR3 is 11 amino acids long. The CDR3 spells CSVFASREQYF. The CDR3 nucleotides read TGCAGCGTTTTCGCTTCTAGGGAGCAGTACTTC.

The rearrangement joins TRBV30 to TRBJ1-5; 10 bases are shared with TRBD1. The germline V gene has CDR1 GTSNPN and CDR2 SVGIG (reference sequence). The V segment lost 5 bases and the J segment 6 bases; nucleotides outside the gene matches: 13. CDR3 size: 16 residues. CDR3 nucleotide sequence: TGTGCCTGGGGACTACGGGACAGGGGTTTGATTCAGCCCCAGCATTTT. Its protein product is CAWGLRDRGLIQPQHF.

This clone was found a few times. The same CDR3 also results from other DNA sequences found in this sample. The rearrangement links TRBV7-9 to TRBJ1-4; tentative D call: TRBD1 (6 bases). Per germline, CDR1 SEHNR and CDR2 FQNEAQ (reference sequence). The length of the CDR3 is 14 residues. Trimming cost V 2 bases and J 5 bases, with 9 bases left between them. The CDR3 nucleotides are TGTGCCAGCAGCTTAAGGCAGGGGAATGAAAAACTGTTTTTT. It yields the protein CASSLRQGNEKLFF.

V gene TRBV15 combines with J gene TRBJ1-5; D perhaps matches TRBD1 (5 bases). This CDR3 spans 13 amino acids. Germline CDR1 reads LNHNV; CDR2 reads YYDKDF (reference sequence). Deletions cut 3 bases from V and 5 bases from J, with 8 bases between. The CDR3 bases are TGTGCCACCAGCAGGCCGGGGGATCAGCCCCAGCATTTT. The encoded protein is CATSRPGDQPQHF.

V is TRBV5-1 and J is TRBJ2-5, with 12 bases fitting TRBD1. V gave up 4 bases and J gave up 5 bases; unmatched junction bases: 9. Germline V gives CDR1 SGHRS, CDR2 YFSETQ. The CDR3 runs to 16 residues. For the CDR3, the DNA is TGCGCCAGCAGCCCAAGGGACAGGGGGCGCCGGGAGACCCAGTACTTC. Amino acid sequence: CASSPRDRGRRETQYF.

CDR3 in amino acids: CASKMRGLKGTDTQYF. The CDR3 coding sequence is TGTGCCAGCAAAATGCGGGGGCTCAAAGGCACAGATACGCAGTATTTT. The gene calls are TRBV21-1 and TRBJ2-3; the D call in the table, TRBD2, was not verified against the DNA. TRBV21-1 is flagged as a pseudogene. The CDR3 consists of 16 residues.

The V gene is TRBV7-2, the J gene TRBJ1-2; unclear D gene. The germline CDR1 and CDR2 sequences are SGHTA and FQGNSA. V lost 1 base, J lost 4 bases, and 7 bases lay in between. The length of the CDR3 is 13 residues. The CDR3 bases are TGTGCCAGCAGCTTAGGAGGGCGCTATGGCTACACCTTC. Residues: CASSLGGRYGYTF.